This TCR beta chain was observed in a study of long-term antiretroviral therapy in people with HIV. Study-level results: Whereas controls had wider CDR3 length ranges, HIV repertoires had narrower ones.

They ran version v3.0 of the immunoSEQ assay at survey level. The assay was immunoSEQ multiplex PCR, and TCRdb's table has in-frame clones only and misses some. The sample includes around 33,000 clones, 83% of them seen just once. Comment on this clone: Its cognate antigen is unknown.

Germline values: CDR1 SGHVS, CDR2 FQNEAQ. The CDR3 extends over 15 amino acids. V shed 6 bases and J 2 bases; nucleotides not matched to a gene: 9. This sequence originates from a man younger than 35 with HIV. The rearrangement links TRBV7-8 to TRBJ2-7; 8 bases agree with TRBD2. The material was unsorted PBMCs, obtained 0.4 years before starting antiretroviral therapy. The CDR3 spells CASSLTGGPTYEQYF. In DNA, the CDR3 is TGTGCCAGCAGTCTAACGGGGGGGCCCACCTACGAGCAGTACTTC.